The 25 T cell receptor beta chains below all came from one sample that was sequenced in a study of beta chain features in type 1 diabetes. Findings and limits, study-wide: In every one of the four CD4+ subsets, TCRB CDR3s were moderately but significantly shorter in Type 1 diabetes patients.

Their specific antigens are unknown. Every isolated RNA sample was fully reverse transcribed, so sequencing captured expressed TCRB transcripts. TCRdb's copy holds only in-frame clones and misses some; the assay was immunoSEQ multiplex PCR. This table holds about 700,000 clones, around an eighth found once. Sequences were obtained from naive CD4+ T cells from blood. Source of these receptors: a man aged 18 to 29 with type 1 diabetes.

This clone has a handful of counts. This sequence joins TRBV28 and TRBJ2-2, with 9 positions matching TRBD1. In germline, CDR1 is MDHEN, CDR2 SYDVKM. V shed 4 bases and J 6 bases; nucleotides not matched to a gene: 15. There are 18 residues in the CDR3. The CDR3 DNA sequence: TGTGCCAGCAGTTCTTACCCCGGACAGGGGAAGTCCGCCGGGGAGCTGTTTTTT. Its protein is CASSSYPGQGKSAGELFF.

This clone has only a few counts. The chain combines TRBV28 with TRBJ1-5, with D perhaps TRBD1 (5 bases). This CDR3 has 13 residues. Germline V gene data show CDR1 as MDHEN and CDR2 as SYDVKM. Between the trimmed V and J ends, which lost 6 bases and 7 bases, there was a span of 13 bases. In nucleotides, the CDR3 is TGTGCCAGCAGGGAAGGGACGCTCCAGCCCCAGCATTTT. Residues: CASREGTLQPQHF.

This clone was seen a handful of times. This chain links TRBV5-1 with TRBJ1-1; D is ambiguous. Germline CDR1 reads SGHRS; CDR2 reads YFSETQ. V lost 4 bases and J lost 3, with 10 bases in between. This CDR3 region has 13 residues. CDR3: CASSPHFDTEAFF. CDR3 DNA: TGCGCCAGCAGCCCCCACTTTGACACTGAAGCTTTCTTT. Using reference TRBV5-1 and TRBJ1-1 for the parts outside the CDR3, the full variable domain is KAGVTQTPRYLIKTRGQQVTLSCSPISGHRSVSWYQQTPGQGLQFLFEYFSETQRNKGNFPGRFSGRQFSNSRSEMNVSTLELGDSALYLCASSPHFDTEAFFGQGTRLTVV.

V and J are TRBV18 and TRBJ1-5; a possible D gene is TRBD1 (6 bases). Germline V CDR1 and CDR2: KGHSH, LQKENI. The CDR3 runs 16 residues. Trimming stripped 3 bases from V and 7 bases from J, with 19 bases between. CDR3 sequence reads: CASSPPGTGGRQPQHF. CDR3 nucleotide sequence: TGTGCCAGCTCACCGCCCGGGACCGGGGGGCGGCAGCCCCAGCATTTT.

With respect to this clone: A junction boundary mismatches the germline segment, possibly from a read error. The chain joins TRBV29-1 to TRBJ1-1, with D perhaps matching TRBD1 (5 bases). The CDR3 spans 11 residues. Germline V gene lookup returns CDR1 SQVTM and CDR2 ANQGSEA. CDR3 in amino acids: CSVDPFEGGVF. CDR3 DNA: TGCAGCGTTGACCCCTTCGAGGGAGGGGTATTT.

This clone was seen a handful of times. The V and J genes are TRBV28 and TRBJ1-4; no clear D. With 5 bases removed from V and 4 bases from J, the gap between germline ends came to 14 bases. CDR1 and CDR2 (germline): MDHEN, SYDVKM. The length of the CDR3 is 15 residues. The chain's CDR3 is CASSPWEGYNEKLFF. Written as DNA, the CDR3 is TGTGCCAGCAGTCCCTGGGAAGGGTATAATGAAAAACTGTTTTTT.

The chain uses TRBV30 and TRBJ1-3; no reliable D call. Trimming removed 5 bases from V and 1 base from J, with 6 bases in between. The germline V gene encodes CDR1 GTSNPN and CDR2 SVGIG (reference sequence). This CDR3 is built from 12 residues. The CDR3 DNA follows: TGTGCCTGGGGGCAGTCTGGAAACACCATATATTTT. Protein product: CAWGQSGNTIYF.

This chain joins TRBV14 and TRBJ2-4; D gene uncertain. The ends were cut back, 0 bases at V and 3 bases at J, with 12 bases in the middle. Germline CDR1 SGHDN, CDR2 FVKESK. This CDR3 contains 16 residues. Here the CDR3 reads CASSQDFGFGKNIQYF. The CDR3, as DNA: TGTGCCAGCAGCCAAGATTTCGGGTTTGGCAAAAACATTCAGTACTTC.

This chain links TRBV30 with TRBJ2-6; TRBD2 is a possible D gene (5 bases). Trimming took 0 bases from V and 3 from J, leaving 12 bases between them. This CDR3 is 16 amino acids long. The germline CDR1 and CDR2 sequences are GTSNPN and SVGIG (reference sequence). The CDR3 here is CAWSVGVAGGANVLTF. The CDR3 DNA sequence: TGTGCCTGGAGTGTAGGTGTTGCGGGTGGGGCCAACGTCCTGACTTTC.

The sample holds a few counts of this clone. This rearrangement joins TRBV30 to TRBJ2-3, with D perhaps matching TRBD1 (5 bases). The V gene's germline CDR1 is GTSNPN and CDR2 SVGIG (reference sequence). The CDR3 loop spans 13 amino acids. V was shortened by 3 bases and J by 0 bases, with 7 bases between the two germline ends. CDR3 sequence (DNA): TGTGCCTGGAGAGGACAAAGCACAGATACGCAGTATTTT. Translation gives CAWRGQSTDTQYF.

This clone was seen a handful of times. This chain joins TRBV18 and TRBJ1-2; 7 bases are shared with TRBD1. This CDR3 contains 14 residues. Germline CDR1 KGHSH, CDR2 LQKENI. J gave up 2 bases and V 6 bases, and 6 bases lay outside the gene matches. The DNA of the CDR3 is TGTGCCAGCTCGGAAGCACAGGGGAACTATGGCTACACCTTC. Protein: CASSEAQGNYGYTF.

The chain recombines TRBV5-1 with TRBJ2-7; 9 bases are shared with TRBD1. The CDR3 has 15 residues. CDR1 and CDR2 (germline): SGHRS, YFSETQ. After removal of 1 base from V and 4 bases from J, the junction contained 6 bases not matched to a gene. The CDR3 region has the DNA TGCGCCAGCAGCTTGTCGGGACAGGGATTTTACGAGCAGTACTTC. It specifies CASSLSGQGFYEQYF.

This sequence joins TRBV15 and TRBJ2-3, with 10 bases matching TRBD1. The ends lost 0 bases at V and 2 bases at J; junction bases unmatched: 5. CDR1 and CDR2 (germline): LNHNV, YYDKDF (reference sequence). This CDR3 has 17 residues. CDR3 sequence reads: CATSREYGTGDTDTQYF. CDR3 sequence (DNA): TGTGCCACCAGCAGAGAGTACGGGACAGGGGACACAGATACGCAGTATTTT.

This clone was counted only a few times. The V call is TRBV5-1, the J call TRBJ2-5, with D uncertain. Germline V gives CDR1 SGHRS, CDR2 YFSETQ. This CDR3 has 12 amino acids. Between the trimmed V and J ends, which lost 2 bases and 1 base, there was a span of 3 bases. The chain's CDR3 is CASSFTQETQYF. DNA of the CDR3: TGCGCCAGCAGCTTTACCCAAGAGACCCAGTACTTC.

The chain joins TRBV7-9 to TRBJ2-5; a weak D match, TRBD1 (5 bases). This CDR3 contains 13 residues. Per germline, CDR1 SEHNR and CDR2 FQNEAQ (reference sequence). V shed 5 bases and J shed 1 base, with 8 bases lying between them. The CDR3 bases are TGTGCCAGCAGCCAAGGGGCCCAAGAGACCCAGTACTTC. Translating gives CASSQGAQETQYF.

This clone was found a few times. The V gene is TRBV5-4, the J gene TRBJ2-5; a weak D match, TRBD1 (6 bases). There are 13 residues in the CDR3. Trimming stripped 2 bases from V and 5 bases from J, with 10 bases between. From germline, CDR1 is SGHNT and CDR2 YYREEE (reference sequence). The CDR3 here is CASSFARGETQYF. The CDR3 region has the DNA TGTGCCAGCAGCTTCGCTAGGGGGGAGACCCAGTACTTC.

This clone was detected only a few times. The chain links TRBV7-8 to TRBJ2-1, with 9 positions matching TRBD1. There are 14 residues in the CDR3. Germline CDR1 is SGHVS and CDR2 is FQNEAQ. The ends lost 2 bases at V and 8 bases at J; junction bases unmatched: 4. The CDR3 DNA is TGTGCCAGCAGCTTAAGGACAGGGGCGTATGAGCAGTTCTTC. Encoded protein: CASSLRTGAYEQFF.

This chain joins TRBV6-5 and TRBJ1-6, with 8 bases identical to TRBD1. Germline trimming cut 4 bases from V and 10 bases from J; bases unmatched to any gene: 12. From germline, CDR1 is MNHEY and CDR2 SVGAGI. This CDR3 contains 16 residues. The CDR3, as DNA: TGTGCCAGCAGTTTAGCCTTTGACAGGGGAGGATCACCCCTCCACTTT. Protein product: CASSLAFDRGGSPLHF.

The gene calls are TRBV9 and TRBJ2-1; 8 bases agree with TRBD1. CDR1 and CDR2 from the germline V gene are SGDLS and YYNGEE. The J segment lost 3 bases and the V segment lost 7 bases, leaving 9 bases of the junction unmatched. This CDR3 contains 15 residues. The CDR3 here is CASSRGQGLYNEQFF. DNA of the CDR3: TGTGCCAGCTCTCGTGGACAGGGACTCTACAATGAGCAGTTCTTC.

The chain is built from TRBV28 and TRBJ1-1; TRBD1 is a possible D gene (5 bases). Per germline, CDR1 MDHEN and CDR2 SYDVKM. Trimming left V 3 bases short and J 8 bases short, with 19 bases between. CDR3 size: 15 residues. The CDR3 spells CASSFRQGDGSEAFF. CDR3 bases: TGTGCCAGCAGTTTCAGGCAGGGTGACGGTTCCGAAGCTTTCTTT.

The chain couples TRBV19 to TRBJ1-5, with D perhaps matching TRBD1 (5 bases). Trimming left V 5 bases short and J 9 bases short, with 17 bases between. CDR1 LNHDA and CDR2 SQIVND come from the germline V gene (reference sequence). The CDR3 loop spans 14 amino acids. The CDR3, as DNA: TGTGCCAGTAGTGCTCCCGGGACCGCAGGGCCCCAGCATTTT. Amino acids: CASSAPGTAGPQHF.

This clone was detected a few times. The genes are TRBV30 and TRBJ1-1, with 7 bases that match TRBD1. The junction had 2 bases not matched to a gene; V was cut back by 0 bases and J by 1 base. The CDR3 covers 14 residues. Germline lookup yields CDR1 GTSNPN and CDR2 SVGIG (reference sequence). This CDR3 reads CAWSVRDRNTEAFF. The CDR3 DNA reads TGTGCCTGGAGTGTACGGGACAGGAACACTGAAGCTTTCTTT.

This clone was seen a few times. The chain has TRBV9 and TRBJ1-2, with TRBD1 matching 8 bases. The V and J ends lost 4 bases and 3 bases, in that order; junction bases with no gene match: 8. Germline CDR1 reads SGDLS; CDR2 reads YYNGEE. The CDR3 totals 15 residues. CDR3: CASSPRTGNDYGYTF. The CDR3 DNA reads as TGTGCCAGCAGCCCCCGGACAGGGAATGACTATGGCTACACCTTC.

This clone was seen more than once but under ten times. The V call is TRBV7-2, the J call TRBJ2-3, with D perhaps TRBD1 (5 bases). The V gene's germline CDR1 is SGHTA and CDR2 FQGNSA. Deletions cut 1 base from V and 4 bases from J, with 15 bases between. The CDR3 is 16 residues long. The CDR3 spells CASSLVAGSVADTQYF. The CDR3 DNA is TGTGCCAGCAGCTTAGTTGCAGGGTCGGTGGCAGATACGCAGTATTTT. The whole variable domain, remainder taken from reference TRBV7-2 and TRBJ2-3, is GAGVSQSPSNKVTEKGKDVELRCDPISGHTALYWYRQSLGQGLEFLIYFQGNSAPDKSGLPSDRFSAERTGGSVSTLTIQRTQQEDSAVYLCASSLVAGSVADTQYFGPGTRLTVL.

The chain links TRBV5-1 to TRBJ1-5, with 7 bases that match TRBD1. The CDR3 covers 14 residues. With 5 bases clipped from V and 3 bases from J, the junction kept 5 bases outside the gene matches. Germline V gives CDR1 SGHRS, CDR2 YFSETQ. The CDR3 here is CASSTGQSNQPQHF. CDR3 nucleotide sequence: TGCGCCAGCAGTACGGGACAGTCCAATCAGCCCCAGCATTTT.